The rows below give T cell receptor beta chains drawn from one sample of a study of blood T cell repertoires in COVID-19. Clones were sequenced by immunoSEQ multiplex PCR, and TCRdb holds only the in-frame ones, with some missing. The data hold hundreds of thousands of clones, with around 87% observed a single time. Sequenced input: PBMCs or T cells enriched from blood (not recorded which). The source of these receptors is a man aged 35 to 55 in a cohort exposed to, infected with or recovered from COVID-19 (not recorded which). CDR3s include the opening cysteine and the closing phenylalanine or tryptophan.

TRBJ2-2,TRBV7-9,CASSLAIDTGELFF
TRBJ1-5,TRBV28,CASSSRDRAVQPQHF
TRBJ1-4,TRBV4-2,CASSLGTDPTNEKLFF
TRBJ1-1,TRBV6-5,CASSPQGAGTEAFF
TRBJ2-5,TRBV6-6,CASSYTGGGTETQYF
TRBJ1-2,TRBV9,CASSVDRGYTF
TRBJ2-7,TRBV3-1/TRBV3-2,CASSQGQSYEQYF
TRBJ1-5,TRBV30,CASGTANQPQHF
TRBJ2-4,TRBV6-1,CASSENLGGKNIQYF
TRBJ2-7,TRBV30,CAWSRGTATYEQYF
TRBJ2-7,TRBV6-1,CASSEPREGYYEQYF
TRBJ2-1,TRBV15,CATSRAGSGSNEQFF
TRBJ1-2,TRBV6-5,CASSQGQGGYTF
TRBJ1-1,TRBV15,CATSRDRRTGWYTEAFF
TRBJ2-2,TRBV6-5,CASDKTNTGELFF
TRBJ2-1,TRBV7-7,CASSSRLYNEQFF
TRBJ2-5,TRBV6-5,CASQVVYQETQYF
TRBJ2-3,TRBV14,CASSQDRTSGASTDTQYF
TRBJ1-3,TRBV4-1,CASSQDLGSVSGNTIYF
TRBJ2-7,TRBV28,CASSLPGQGSYEQYF
TRBJ2-1,TRBV5-1,CASSFGTSGKSEQFF
TRBJ1-6,TRBV3-1/TRBV3-2,CASSRGGFGGSSYNSPLHF
TRBJ2-1,TRBV5-1,CASSLEASGALNEQFF
TRBJ2-4,TRBV6-2/TRBV6-3,CASSFETGDFRGNIQYF
TRBJ1-3,TRBV2,CASSAVSSGNTIYF
TRBJ2-2,TRBV19,CASSISGNTGELFF
TRBJ2-7,TRBV3-1/TRBV3-2,CASSLGTSGYEQYF
TRBJ2-7,TRBV5-1,CASSLASSGRAARSYEQYF
TRBJ2-6,TRBV6-6,CASAPSGANVLTF
TRBJ2-1,TRBV29-1,CSVGDSEQFF
TRBJ1-6,TRBV19,CASSTTGTGLSLHF
TRBJ2-1,TRBV18,CASSPLAVGYNEQFF
TRBJ2-7,TRBV5-6,CASSLRVEQYF
TRBJ1-1,TRBV5-1,CASSPGQGMDTEAFF
TRBJ1-4,TRBV5-4,CASSLQRGQDEKLFF
TRBJ1-3,TRBV5-1,CASSVGQGRSGNTIYF
TRBJ1-4,TRBV7-9,CASSPPHNEKLFF
TRBJ2-7,TRBV27,CASSTPGARGRGYEQYF
TRBJ1-3,TRBV6-5,CASGHRSGNTIYF
TRBJ1-2,TRBV7-2,CASSLDGPGGGYTF
TRBJ2-1,TRBV15,CATSRERWQGSEQFF
TRBJ1-5,TRBV2,CASRGRDSWPQHF
TRBJ2-7,TRBV6-5,CASRGGQAYEQYF
TRBJ1-3,TRBV5-6,CASSRVDRPGNTIYF
TRBJ1-1,TRBV19,CASSAQGIGETEAFF
TRBJ1-1,TRBV27,CASSPPDSYLEAFF
TRBJ1-3,TRBV27,CASRAGGPGNTIYF
TRBJ1-6,TRBV11-2,CASKKSGQGNSPLHF
TRBJ1-1,TRBV10-3,CAISAGNDLAFF
TRBJ1-6,TRBV7-9,CASRTTGANSPLHF
TRBJ2-3,TRBV6-5,CASSRDSVMVNTQYF
TRBJ2-3,TRBV5-1,CASSLGGRAPGLTDTQYF
TRBJ1-2,TRBV6-5,CANPRSAYGYTF
TRBJ1-6,TRBV9,CASSPDRGHNSPLHF
TRBJ1-6,TRBV30,CAWAGQMNSPLHF